The clone carrying this T cell receptor (beta chain) turned up a few times. The authors ran a second PCR of about 6 to 11 cycles using a sample-barcoded 5' primer and a J-beta primer mix. Every molecule of cDNA carried a tag from a template-switch adaptor with 12 random nucleotides. TCRdb analysed the 5' RACE reads with MiXCR anew, one entry per CDR3 protein. The data contain under 2,000,000 distinct CDR3 sequences, 49% of them seen just once; the ten biggest clones take up approximately 2.1%. The donors, aged roughly 6 to 90, were healthy Caucasians from Russia. Each of the donors had about 9.9 milliliters of peripheral blood drawn into EDTA-treated Vacutainer tubes. At least 7 million PBMCs were isolated per sample. This entry comes from a study of blood T cells in healthy people across ages. The V end was cut by 3 bases, the J end by 7 bases, with 13 bases between. Germline lookup yields CDR1 MGHRA and CDR2 YSYEKL. The CDR3 spans 14 residues.

V is TRBV4-1 and J is TRBJ1-5, with TRBD1 as a possible D gene (6 bases). Specimen: blood. The TCR was taken from a middle-aged woman in good health. CDR3 sequence: CASSHNRVRQPQHF. The CDR3 DNA reads TGCGCCAGCAGCCATAACAGGGTGCGCCAGCCCCAGCATTTT.